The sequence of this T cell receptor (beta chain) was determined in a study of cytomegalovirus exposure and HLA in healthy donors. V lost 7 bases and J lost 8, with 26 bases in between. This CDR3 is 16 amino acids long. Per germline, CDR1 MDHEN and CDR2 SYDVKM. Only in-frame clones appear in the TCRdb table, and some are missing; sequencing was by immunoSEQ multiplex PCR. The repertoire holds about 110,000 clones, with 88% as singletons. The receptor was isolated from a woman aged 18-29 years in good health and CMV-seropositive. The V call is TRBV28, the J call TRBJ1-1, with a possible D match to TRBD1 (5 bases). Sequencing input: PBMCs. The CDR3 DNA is TGTGCCAGCACCGAGCCCGGGGGTAAATTCGAATCGGAAGCTTTCTTT. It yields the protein CASTEPGGKFESEAFF.